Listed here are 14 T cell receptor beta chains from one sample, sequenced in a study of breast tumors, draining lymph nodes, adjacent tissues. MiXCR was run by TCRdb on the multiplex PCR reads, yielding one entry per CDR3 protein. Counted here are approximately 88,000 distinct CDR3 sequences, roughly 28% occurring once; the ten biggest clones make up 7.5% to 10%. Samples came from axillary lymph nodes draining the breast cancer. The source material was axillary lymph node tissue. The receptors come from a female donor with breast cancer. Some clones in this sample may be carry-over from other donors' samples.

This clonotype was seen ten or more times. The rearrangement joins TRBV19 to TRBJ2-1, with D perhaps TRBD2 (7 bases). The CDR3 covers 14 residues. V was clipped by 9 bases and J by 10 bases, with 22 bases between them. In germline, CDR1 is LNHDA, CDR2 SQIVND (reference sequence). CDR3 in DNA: TGTGCCAGCCGTAGGGGGGGAAGAAAAGGGGAGCAGTTCTTC. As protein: CASRRGGRKGEQFF.

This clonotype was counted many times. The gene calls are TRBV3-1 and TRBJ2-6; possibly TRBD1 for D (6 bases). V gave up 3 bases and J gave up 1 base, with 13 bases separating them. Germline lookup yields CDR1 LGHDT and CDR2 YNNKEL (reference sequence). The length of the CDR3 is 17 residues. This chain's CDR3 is CASSHRLGGSGANVLTF. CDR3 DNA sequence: TGTGCCAGCAGCCATCGCTTAGGGGGATCTGGGGCCAACGTCCTGACTTTC.

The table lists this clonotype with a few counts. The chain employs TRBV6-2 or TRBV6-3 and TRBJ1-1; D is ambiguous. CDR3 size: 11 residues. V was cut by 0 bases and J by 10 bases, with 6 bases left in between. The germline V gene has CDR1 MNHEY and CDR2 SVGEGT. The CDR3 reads CASSYSLGAFF. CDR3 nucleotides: TGTGCCAGCAGTTACTCGTTGGGAGCTTTCTTT.

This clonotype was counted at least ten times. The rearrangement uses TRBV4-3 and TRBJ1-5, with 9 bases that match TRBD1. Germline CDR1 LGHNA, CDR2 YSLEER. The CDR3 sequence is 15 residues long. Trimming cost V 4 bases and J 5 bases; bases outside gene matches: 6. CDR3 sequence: CASSLRTGVDQPQHF. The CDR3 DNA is TGCGCCAGCAGCCTTCGGACAGGGGTGGATCAGCCCCAGCATTTT.

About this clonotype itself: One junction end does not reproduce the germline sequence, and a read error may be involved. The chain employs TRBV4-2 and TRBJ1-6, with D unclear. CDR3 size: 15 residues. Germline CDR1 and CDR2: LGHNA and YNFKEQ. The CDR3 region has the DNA TGTGCCAGCAGGAATGTGCCAGCCTATAATCCACCCCTCCACTTT. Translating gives CASRNVPAYNPPLHF.

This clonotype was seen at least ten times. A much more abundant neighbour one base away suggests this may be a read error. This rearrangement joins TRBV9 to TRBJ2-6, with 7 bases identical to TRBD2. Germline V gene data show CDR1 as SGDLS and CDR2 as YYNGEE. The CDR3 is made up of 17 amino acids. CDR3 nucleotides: TGTGCCAGCAGCGTAGAGCGGGAACCCTCTGGGGCCACCGTCCTGACTTTC. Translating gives CASSVEREPSGATVLTF. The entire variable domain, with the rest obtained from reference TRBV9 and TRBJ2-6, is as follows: DSGVTQTPKHLITATGQRVTLRCSPRSGDLSVYWYQQSLDQGLQFLIQYYNGEERAKGNILERFSAQQFPDLHSELNLSSLELGDSALYFCASSVEREPSGATVLTFGAGSRLTVL.

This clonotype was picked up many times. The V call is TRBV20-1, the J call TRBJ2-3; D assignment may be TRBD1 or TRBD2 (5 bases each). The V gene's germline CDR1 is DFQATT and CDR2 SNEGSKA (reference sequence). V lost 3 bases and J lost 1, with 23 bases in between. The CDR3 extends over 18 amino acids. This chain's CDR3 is CSASLGRPDGAGTDTQYF. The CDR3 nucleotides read TGCAGTGCTAGCCTTGGGCGCCCCGACGGGGCTGGCACAGATACGCAGTATTTT.

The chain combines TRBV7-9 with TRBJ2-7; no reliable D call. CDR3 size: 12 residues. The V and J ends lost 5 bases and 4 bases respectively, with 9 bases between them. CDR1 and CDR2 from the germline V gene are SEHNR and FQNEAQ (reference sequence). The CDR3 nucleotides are TGTGCCAGCAGCATACCCCTATACGAGCAGTACTTC. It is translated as CASSIPLYEQYF.

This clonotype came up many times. This chain's CDR3 is CSAVGLAGIQETQYF. The CDR3 DNA sequence: TGCAGTGCCGTTGGACTAGCGGGTATTCAAGAGACCCAGTACTTC. The chain has TRBV20-1 and TRBJ2-5, with 11 bases fitting TRBD2. Germline assignment: CDR1 DFQATT and CDR2 SNEGSKA (reference sequence). J was trimmed by 2 bases and V by 6 bases; bases with no gene match: 8. There are 15 residues in the CDR3.

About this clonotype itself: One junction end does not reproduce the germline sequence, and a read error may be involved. CDR3 DNA: TGTGCCAGCAGCAGAGGGCAGGGGGCAAGATGGGAGCAGCACTTC. It specifies CASSRGQGARWEQHF. The chain recombines TRBV7-3 with TRBJ2-7; 8 bases agree with TRBD1. CDR3 size: 15 residues. Looked up from germline, CDR1 is SGHTA and CDR2 is FQGTGA.

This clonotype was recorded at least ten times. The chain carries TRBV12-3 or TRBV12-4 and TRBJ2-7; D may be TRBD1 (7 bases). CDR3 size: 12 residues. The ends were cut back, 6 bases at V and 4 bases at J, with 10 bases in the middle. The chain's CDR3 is CASRAGGYEQYF. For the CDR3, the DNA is TGTGCCAGCAGAGCAGGGGGGTACGAGCAGTACTTC.

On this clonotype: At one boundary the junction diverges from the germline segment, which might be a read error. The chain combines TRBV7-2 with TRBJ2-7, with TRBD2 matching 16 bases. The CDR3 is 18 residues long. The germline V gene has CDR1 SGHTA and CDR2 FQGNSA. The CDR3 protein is CASSWGAGLAGGPEEQYF. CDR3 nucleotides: TGCGCCAGCAGCTGGGGTGCGGGACTAGCGGGAGGGCCGGAAGAGCAGTACTTC.

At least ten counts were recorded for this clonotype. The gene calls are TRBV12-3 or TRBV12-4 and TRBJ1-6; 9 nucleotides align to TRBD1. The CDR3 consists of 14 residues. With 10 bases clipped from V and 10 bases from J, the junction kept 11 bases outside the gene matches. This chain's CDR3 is CAIAPGQGGSPLHF. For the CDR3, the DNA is TGTGCCATTGCCCCGGGACAGGGTGGCTCACCCCTCCACTTT.

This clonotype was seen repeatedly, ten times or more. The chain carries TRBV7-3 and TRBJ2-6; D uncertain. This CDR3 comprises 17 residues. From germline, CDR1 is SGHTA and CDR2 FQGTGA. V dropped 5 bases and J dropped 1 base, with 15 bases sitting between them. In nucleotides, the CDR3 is TGTGCCAGCAGCGACGGCCCGATTAATTCTGGGGCCAACGTCCTGACTTTC. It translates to CASSDGPINSGANVLTF.